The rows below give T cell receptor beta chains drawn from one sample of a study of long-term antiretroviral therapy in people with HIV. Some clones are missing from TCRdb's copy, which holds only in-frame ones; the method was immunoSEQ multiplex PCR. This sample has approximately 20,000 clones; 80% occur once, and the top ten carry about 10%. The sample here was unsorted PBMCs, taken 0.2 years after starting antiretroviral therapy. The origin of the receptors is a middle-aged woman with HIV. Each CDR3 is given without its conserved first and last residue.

ASSPQGSYEQY | TRBJ2-7 | TRBV18
ASSSGRQGNTEAF | TRBJ1-1 | TRBV5-1
ASSPTGFEQY | TRBJ2-7 | TRBV19
ASTDRGVTEAF | TRBJ1-1 | TRBV5-4
ASSLGQGARETQY | TRBJ2-5 | TRBV27
ASSAGTALTYNEQF | TRBJ2-1 | TRBV27
ASSLVQASNQPQH | TRBJ1-5 | TRBV7-2
ASSSTSNYNEQF | TRBJ2-1 | TRBV7-9
ASSRSVNTEAF | TRBJ1-1 | TRBV7-9
ASSLVLTSSGANVLT | TRBJ2-6 | TRBV7-9
ASSLGLAGTDTQY | TRBJ2-3 | TRBV5-1
ASSQGVAPVYNEQF | TRBJ2-1 | TRBV4-1
ASSDKAGSGYEQY | TRBJ2-7 | TRBV7-2
ASSRGTNTEAF | TRBJ1-1 | TRBV6-6
ASSLLEVGGYEQY | TRBJ2-7 | TRBV4-3
ASSPGREKAGELF | TRBJ2-2 | TRBV5-1
ASSEQDRGTGANVLT | TRBJ2-6 | TRBV25-1
ASGLGLQGTQY | TRBJ2-3 | TRBV12-5
ASSMRAGTNTGELF | TRBJ2-2 | TRBV19
SVEQGSYEQY | TRBJ2-7 | TRBV29-1
ASSRDQGYDEQY | TRBJ2-7 | TRBV7-2
ASSLGPPNTIY | TRBJ1-3 | TRBV7-2
ASSVEGQGAGEQY | TRBJ2-7 | TRBV9
ASSEDRIYEQY | TRBJ2-7 | TRBV2
AWSPLGQGDSPLH | TRBJ1-6 | TRBV30